This TCR beta chain was sequenced in a study of blood T cell repertoires in COVID-19. On the study more broadly: From T cells, B-cell-depleted T cells, or PBMCs came the material, which was cDNA or gDNA.

There are 16 residues in the CDR3. J lost 2 bases, V lost 2 bases, and 9 bases had no gene match. Germline V lookup: CDR1 MRHNA, CDR2 SNTAGT. Here immunoSEQ multiplex PCR was the method, and the copy in TCRdb shows in-frame clones only, minus some. The sample lists approximately 75,000 clones; 75% to 85% were seen once. The sample comprised peripheral blood. The genes are TRBV6-4 and TRBJ2-7, with TRBD1 matching over 7 bases. This receptor was taken from a woman aged 50 to 60 with acute or convalescent COVID-19. The CDR3 region is CASSDKVTGLTYEQYF. CDR3 nucleotides: TGTGCCAGCAGTGACAAAGTGACAGGGCTTACCTACGAGCAGTACTTC.